A selection of T cell receptor beta chains follows, all from one sample in a study of Graves' ophthalmopathy and Graves' hyperthyroidism. TCRdb reprocessed the multiplex PCR reads via MiXCR and lists one record per CDR3 protein. This sample has about 550,000 distinct CDR3 sequences, with under 40% found just once. Source material: peripheral blood or thyroid tissue (not recorded which). These TCRs come from an adult man with Graves' hyperthyroidism. Each CDR3 is given with its conserved first and last residue. The order of the fields is J gene, D gene, clone size, V gene, CDR3 protein, CDR3 DNA. The D gene is left open where the match is weak. Expanded clones get a size class; other rows say once, few or many, or leave the size out.

TRBJ1-2 . . TRBV13 CASSYQGLRGYTF TGTGCCAGCAGCTACCAGGGTCTCCGTGGCTACACCTTC
TRBJ1-2 . many TRBV10-3 CAISEPLQGLVSFYGYTF TGTGCCATCAGTGAGCCCCTCCAGGGTTTAGTCTCCTTCTATGGCTACACCTTC
TRBJ2-1 TRBD2 many TRBV11-2 CASSLLPATSLTYNEQFF TGTGCCAGCAGCTTACTACCCGCGACTAGCCTAACCTACAATGAGCAGTTCTTC
TRBJ1-2 . once TRBV12-3/TRBV12-4 CAIRERAYYTF TGTGCCATCAGGGAGAGGGCTTACTACACCTTC
TRBJ2-7 TRBD2 once TRBV29-1 CSVGLAAIYEQYF TGCAGCGTAGGACTAGCGGCCATCTACGAGCAGTACTTC
TRBJ1-5 . many TRBV19 CASSDRHSNQPQHF TGTGCCAGTAGTGACAGACATAGCAATCAGCCCCAGCATTTT
TRBJ2-5 . many TRBV6-1 CASNYLRAAQYF TGTGCCAGCAATTACCTTAGGGCTGCCCAGTACTTC
TRBJ2-7 TRBD1 many TRBV24-1 CATSQGAEEQYF TGTGCCACCTCGCAGGGGGCTGAAGAGCAGTACTTC
TRBJ2-2 . many TRBV12-3/TRBV12-4 CASSPGPGELFF TGTGCCAGCAGTCCTGGGCCCGGGGAGCTGTTTTTT
TRBJ2-5 TRBD2 many TRBV5-6 CASSLVLAGQETQYF TGTGCCAGCAGCTTGGTCCTAGCGGGGCAAGAGACCCAGTACTTC
TRBJ2-7 . few TRBV3-1 CASSRKGGYEQYF TGTGCCAGCAGCCGCAAGGGGGGCTACGAGCAGTACTTC
TRBJ2-7 TRBD1 many TRBV6-5 CASSYDTGGNEQYF TGTGCCAGCAGTTACGATACAGGGGGCAACGAGCAGTACTTC
TRBJ1-1 . many TRBV15 CATSRAPRANTEAFF TGTGCCACCAGCAGAGCGCCCAGGGCGAACACTGAAGCTTTCTTT
TRBJ1-1 TRBD1 many TRBV25-1 CASSGRTGWNTEAFF TGTGCCAGCAGTGGTCGGACAGGATGGAACACTGAAGCTTTCTTT
TRBJ1-2 TRBD1 . TRBV29-1 CSALRQGANPDYGYTF TGCAGCGCGTTAAGACAGGGGGCAAATCCGGACTATGGCTACACCTTC
TRBJ2-7 . few TRBV20-1 CSARDSGGSLTYEQYF TGCAGTGCTAGAGACTCTGGGGGCAGCCTTACCTACGAGCAGTACTTC
TRBJ1-1 TRBD1 many TRBV2 CASSAPMTGGTEAFF TGTGCCAGCAGTGCTCCAATGACAGGGGGCACTGAAGCTTTCTTT
TRBJ2-7 TRBD1 . TRBV7-6 CASNPDRGDYEQYF TGTGCCAGTAACCCGGACAGGGGGGACTACGAGCAGTACTTC
TRBJ2-7 . many TRBV5-5 CASSPEHGPGYEQYF TGTGCCAGCAGCCCCGAACATGGACCAGGCTACGAGCAGTACTTC
TRBJ1-1 . many TRBV4-1 CASSQEAGLEAFF TGCGCCAGCAGCCAAGAGGCGGGACTTGAAGCTTTCTTT
TRBJ1-5 TRBD1 . TRBV2 CASSRDRAEETQHF TGTGCCAGCAGCCGGGACAGGGCGGAAGAGACCCAGCATTTT
TRBJ2-5 . . TRBV2 CASWEYQETQYF TGTGCCAGCTGGGAGTACCAAGAGACCCAGTACTTC
TRBJ2-7 . . TRBV19 CATATFNYEQYF TGTGCCACGGCCACGTTTAACTACGAGCAGTACTTC
TRBJ2-1 TRBD2 few TRBV2 CASSEFASGSDEQFF TGTGCCAGCAGTGAATTCGCTAGCGGGAGCGATGAGCAGTTCTTC
TRBJ1-1 . . TRBV20-1 CSARDSGRNTEAFF TGCAGTGCTAGGGACAGCGGGAGGAACACTGAAGCTTTCTTT
TRBJ1-1 . few TRBV7-9 CASSPSRQYTEAFF TGTGCCAGCAGCCCCTCCAGACAGTACACTGAAGCTTTCTTT
TRBJ2-3 TRBD1 . TRBV24-1 CATSDLTGKGLTDTQYF TGTGCCACCAGTGACCTGACAGGGAAAGGCCTCACAGATACGCAGTATTTT
TRBJ2-7 TRBD2 many TRBV10-2 CASKVLAGTYEQYF TGCGCCAGCAAGGTGCTAGCGGGGACCTACGAGCAGTACTTC
TRBJ2-7 TRBD1 once TRBV7-2 CASSPRQGGDTYEQYF TGTGCCAGCAGCCCTAGACAGGGCGGAGACACCTACGAGCAGTACTTC
TRBJ2-7 TRBD1 few TRBV5-1 CASSLVGDSFTYEQYF TGCGCCAGCAGCTTGGTGGGGGACAGTTTTACCTACGAGCAGTACTTC
TRBJ1-4 . . TRBV5-1 CASSLYGGATNEKLFF TGCGCCAGCAGCTTGTATGGCGGGGCAACTAATGAAAAACTGTTTTTT
TRBJ1-4 . few TRBV19 CASGRTNEKLFF TGTGCCAGTGGAAGAACTAATGAAAAACTGTTTTTT
TRBJ2-7 . . TRBV2 CASSVSTLGVYELYF TGTGCCAGCAGTGTCAGTACCCTAGGTGTTTACGAGCTGTACTTC
TRBJ1-4 . . TRBV29-1 CSVGTEKLFF TGCAGCGTGGGGACCGAAAAACTGTTTTTT
TRBJ1-1 . . TRBV10-3 CASSYAVTMNTEAFF TGTGCCAGCAGTTACGCCGTAACTATGAACACTGAAGCTTTCTTT
TRBJ1-5 TRBD1 . TRBV7-9 CASSLVTGDSFSNQPQHF TGTGCCAGCAGCTTAGTAACGGGGGACAGTTTTAGCAATCAGCCCCAGCATTTT
TRBJ1-5 . many TRBV7-2 CASSLEHQYSNQPQHF TGTGCCAGCAGCTTAGAACACCAATATAGCAATCAGCCCCAGCATTTT
TRBJ2-2 . many TRBV11-2 CASSLVRGFTGELFF TGTGCCAGCAGCTTAGTTCGCGGGTTTACCGGGGAGCTGTTTTTT
TRBJ1-3 . . TRBV15 CATSRDYAVADERSGNTIYF TGTGCCACCAGCAGAGATTATGCGGTGGCAGATGAACGCTCTGGAAACACCATATATTTT
TRBJ1-1 . . TRBV29-1 CSVFRGGANTEAFF TGCAGCGTTTTCCGTGGGGGGGCGAACACTGAAGCTTTCTTT